These T cell receptor beta chains were read from a single sample in a study of cytomegalovirus exposure and HLA in healthy donors. Repertoires were generated with immunoSEQ multiplex PCR, while TCRdb's copy carries only in-frame clones and drops some. This sample yields 260,000 or so clones, of which around 89% are seen a single time; about 0.99% belongs to the top ten. What was sequenced was PBMCs. These receptor sequences come from a woman aged 18-29 years in good health and CMV-seronegative. CDR3s include the opening cysteine and the closing phenylalanine or tryptophan.

V: TRBV29-1
J: TRBJ2-3
CDR3: CTTFREYGTDTQYF

V: TRBV9
J: TRBJ2-1
CDR3: CASSVGSGLDEQFF

V: TRBV11-1
J: TRBJ1-1
CDR3: CATRPRVHTEAFF

V: TRBV4-1
J: TRBJ2-7
CDR3: CASSLSVTDGGDEQYF

V: TRBV19
J: TRBJ2-7
CDR3: CASSATVYEQYF

V: TRBV27
J: TRBJ2-1
CDR3: CASSLYRGDPNEQFF

V: TRBV5-1
J: TRBJ2-5
CDR3: CASSDQPPGLAGQETQYF

V: TRBV6-5
J: TRBJ1-1
CDR3: CASRNPGGEAFF

V: TRBV28
J: TRBJ2-6
CDR3: CASSYLISGANVLTF

V: TRBV7-9
J: TRBJ1-2
CDR3: CASSLPGTPSGYGYTF

V: TRBV5-1
J: TRBJ1-5
CDR3: CASSLGDRANQPQHF

V: TRBV28
J: TRBJ1-5
CDR3: CASRTDRHQPQHF

V: TRBV6-5
J: TRBJ2-6
CDR3: CAAGGHTGANVLTF

V: TRBV27
J: TRBJ2-7
CDR3: CASGDLLQGNEQYF

V: TRBV5-1
J: TRBJ2-7
CDR3: CASSPGTGWDEQYF

V: TRBV28
J: TRBJ1-5
CDR3: CASSLEDQPQHF

V: TRBV9
J: TRBJ2-1
CDR3: CASSHPELAGVGNEQFF

V: TRBV5-6
J: TRBJ2-2
CDR3: CASSPKQFWDTGELFF

V: TRBV7-3
J: TRBJ1-2
CDR3: CASSLGSGYGYTF

V: TRBV9
J: TRBJ2-2
CDR3: CASSVVGQGAGELFF

V: TRBV28
J: TRBJ2-1
CDR3: CASSLDGVRQVSYNEQFF

V: TRBV15
J: TRBJ1-6
CDR3: CATSRGPRNSPLHF

V: TRBV25-1
J: TRBJ2-1
CDR3: CASSDRLRTSGDYNEQFF

V: TRBV5-6
J: TRBJ2-7
CDR3: CASSLQGTFPYEQYF

V: TRBV10-3
J: TRBJ2-7
CDR3: CAISERGQGSSSYEQYF

V: TRBV10-3
J: TRBJ2-7
CDR3: CAIRGTSGGYEQYF

V: TRBV25-1
J: TRBJ2-1
CDR3: CATGARGNSANEQFF

V: TRBV4-3
J: TRBJ2-2
CDR3: CASSHAQTETTGELFF

V: TRBV10-3
J: TRBJ2-2
CDR3: CAIAPGGTGELFF

V: TRBV2
J: TRBJ2-5
CDR3: CASSEPKGLAGETQYF

V: TRBV6-6
J: TRBJ2-4
CDR3: CASSPGGSKNIQYF

V: TRBV12-5
J: TRBJ2-2
CDR3: CASGGLGGATGELFF

V: TRBV28
J: TRBJ2-2
CDR3: CASRLDYTGELFF

V: TRBV11-3
J: TRBJ2-1
CDR3: CASSLGLAGYNEQFF

V: TRBV5-6
J: TRBJ2-7
CDR3: CASSSTYEQYF

V: TRBV5-1
J: TRBJ2-1
CDR3: CASSLEGLGYNEQFF

V: TRBV7-2
J: TRBJ2-5
CDR3: CASSLNKAGGIQETQYF

V: TRBV5-1
J: TRBJ1-1
CDR3: CASSLVAGGMGTEAFF

V: TRBV4-2
J: TRBJ2-1
CDR3: CASSPVYAGGDYWAANEQFF

V: TRBV5-1
J: TRBJ2-2
CDR3: CASSSGVRFGTGVLTGELFF

V: TRBV10-3
J: TRBJ2-1
CDR3: CAISESSGQGYNEQFF

V: TRBV9
J: TRBJ2-7
CDR3: CASSVASSSYEQYF

V: TRBV9
J: TRBJ2-7
CDR3: CASSPAWGGRAYEQYF

V: TRBV28
J: TRBJ1-3
CDR3: CASSLFPGQGWPGNTIYF

V: TRBV6-1
J: TRBJ1-5
CDR3: CASSESAHSNQPQHF

V: TRBV6-5
J: TRBJ2-7
CDR3: CASRWGTGGYEQYF

V: TRBV28
J: TRBJ1-4
CDR3: CASSLGRANEKLFF

V: TRBV5-6
J: TRBJ1-2
CDR3: CASSRDRSDYTF

V: TRBV6-6
J: TRBJ1-1
CDR3: CASTVTGGSPFF

V: TRBV2
J: TRBJ2-4
CDR3: CASTRENIQYF

V: TRBV6-5
J: TRBJ1-2
CDR3: CASRVGAGYTF

V: TRBV7-8
J: TRBJ1-3
CDR3: CASSPRGGSGNTIYF

V: TRBV6-5
J: TRBJ2-3
CDR3: CASSYVIGETTDTQYF

V: TRBV6-6
J: TRBJ1-3
CDR3: CASGRQGSGNTIYF

V: TRBV5-4
J: TRBJ2-1
CDR3: CASSPMFKRDYNEQFF

V: TRBV7-2
J: TRBJ2-1
CDR3: CASSLALGDEQFF

V: TRBV19
J: TRBJ1-1
CDR3: CASQGTGTEAFF

V: TRBV28
J: TRBJ2-2
CDR3: CASRETGGFSGELFF

V: TRBV6-1
J: TRBJ2-7
CDR3: CASSTLAGDRYEQYF